The present entry profiles one T cell receptor (beta chain) with its context. Its cognate antigen is unknown. Sequencing used immunoSEQ multiplex PCR; TCRdb keeps in-frame clones, though not all of them. The profile covers about 200,000 clones, with 72% appearing a single time and about an eighth taken by the ten largest. These data are taken from a study of cytotoxic CD8 clonotypes in ibrutinib-treated CLL. Study background: Response sampling came at median 12 months of treatment, ranging about 6 to 36 months.

General study points: Clonality grew at ibrutinib response; at progression, it decreased back toward baseline. Against age-matched healthy donors, baseline clonality ran higher and tracked circulating CD8+ T-cell counts.

Cryopreserved PBMCs supplied about 2.1 micrograms of genomic DNA for TCR beta libraries. V shed 9 bases and J shed 2 bases, with 19 bases lying between them. Germline values: CDR1 MGHRA, CDR2 YSYEKL. The CDR3 sequence is 16 residues long. Specimen: PBMCs, collected after 24 months of ibrutinib treatment. The chain couples TRBV4-1 to TRBJ2-2; D may be TRBD1 (5 bases). The receptor was isolated from a human donor with chronic lymphocytic leukemia. The CDR3 DNA reads TGCGCCAGTCGTATGAGAGGACAATCAAACACCGGGGAGCTGTTTTTT. It specifies CASRMRGQSNTGELFF.